This T cell receptor (beta chain) derives from a study of T cell responses to AZD1222 COVID-19 vaccine. Study-level results: When two AZD1222 doses had been given, Spike-specific TCR breadth and depth rose.

The CDR3 has 16 residues. Trimming cost V 1 base and J 0 bases; bases outside gene matches: 5. CDR1 and CDR2 (germline): MGHRA, YSYEKL. Data came from immunoSEQ multiplex PCR; TCRdb stores just in-frame clones and leaves some out. The table shows more than 80,000 clones, with almost 90% occurring only once. This clone appeared a single time. Its cognate antigen is unknown. J is TRBJ2-5 and V is TRBV4-1; 7 nucleotides match TRBD2. The clonotype originates from an adult in good health. The sequences come from peripheral blood, collected on day 0 of AZD1222 vaccination. The CDR3 loop reads CASSQGLAANQETQYF. The DNA of the CDR3 is TGCGCCAGCAGCCAAGGGCTAGCGGCTAACCAAGAGACCCAGTACTTC.